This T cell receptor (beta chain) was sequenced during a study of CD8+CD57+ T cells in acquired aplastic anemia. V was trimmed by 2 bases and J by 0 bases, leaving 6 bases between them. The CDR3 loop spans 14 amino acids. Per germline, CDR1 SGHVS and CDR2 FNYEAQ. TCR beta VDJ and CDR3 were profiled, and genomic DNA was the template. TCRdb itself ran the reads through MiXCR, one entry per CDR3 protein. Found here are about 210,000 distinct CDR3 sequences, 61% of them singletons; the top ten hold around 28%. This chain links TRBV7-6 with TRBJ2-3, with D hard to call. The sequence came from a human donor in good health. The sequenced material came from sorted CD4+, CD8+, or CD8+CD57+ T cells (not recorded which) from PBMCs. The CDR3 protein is CASSLIRSTDTQYF. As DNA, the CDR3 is TGTGCCAGCAGCTTAATAAGGAGCACAGATACGCAGTATTTT. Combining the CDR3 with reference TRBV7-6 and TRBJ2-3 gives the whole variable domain GAGVSQSPRYKVTKRGQDVALRCDPISGHVSLYWYRQALGQGPEFLTYFNYEAQQDKSGLPNDRFSAERPEGSISTLTIQRTEQRDSAMYRCASSLIRSTDTQYFGPGTRLTVL.